Below are 5 T cell receptor beta chains sequenced from a single sample in a study of a mutant IDH1 vaccine in newly diagnosed glioma (dated by TCRdb to the early 2020s). Libraries were prepared through the immunoSEQ multiplex PCR assay. Sourced from immuneACCESS, this table was stored by TCRdb with only in-frame sequences that have V and J called. A share of the clones is absent; for the studies checked, an unresolved V gene accounts for under half, and the remainder has no known explanation. The sample table holds about 27,000 clones, of which 65% to 80% were seen once. The ten largest clones capture roughly 8% of the sample. These receptors have no identified antigens. The meaning of the sample's time point label: week 35, safety follow-up. A 20-mer mutant IDH1 peptide at 300 micrograms in Montanide made up each vaccine dose, which was injected subcutaneously together with topical imiquimod. The sequencing here drew on PBMCs, taken from a glioma patient whose treatment included an IDH1 peptide vaccine. Receptors were obtained from a man in his forties or fifties with glioma.

The V gene is TRBV5-4, the J gene TRBJ2-7; 9 positions agree with TRBD1. CDR3 length: 15 residues. Germline-derived CDR1 and CDR2 are SGHNT and YYREEE (reference sequence). V trimming: 4 bases; J trimming: 6 bases; junction bases outside the gene matches: 11. The CDR3 loop is CASSIDGTGLPEQYF. The CDR3 coding sequence is TGTGCCAGCAGCATAGACGGGACAGGGTTACCCGAGCAGTACTTC.

The chain joins TRBV6-4 to TRBJ1-5; unclear D gene. The V and J ends lost 5 bases and 4 bases respectively, with 12 bases between them. Germline V gene lookup returns CDR1 MRHNA and CDR2 SNTAGT. This CDR3 has 14 residues. In DNA form, the CDR3 reads TGTGCCAGCAGTAATGGAATAGCGAATCAGCCCCAGCATTTT. This gives the protein CASSNGIANQPQHF.

A few counts support this clone. This chain links TRBV10-3 with TRBJ2-3, with D maybe TRBD1 (6 bases). This CDR3 spans 13 amino acids. Trimming pared 7 bases from V and 6 bases from J, leaving 14 bases between. Germline lookup yields CDR1 ENHRY and CDR2 SYGVKD. The CDR3 region has the DNA TGTGCCATCACAGGGGACGGGACGGATACGCAGTATTTT. Protein: CAITGDGTDTQYF.

V and J are TRBV5-6 and TRBJ2-3; 15 bases line up with TRBD2. The CDR3 is 18 amino acids. The J segment lost 2 bases and the V segment lost 4 bases, leaving 8 bases of the junction unmatched. Germline CDR1 and CDR2: SGHDT and YYEEEE. CDR3 nucleotides: TGTGCCAGCAGCCCTGGACTAGCGGGGGGGGGTATCACAGATACGCAGTATTTT. This codes for CASSPGLAGGGITDTQYF.

In its sample, this clone was seen once. The V call is TRBV4-1, the J call TRBJ2-6; no definite D call. The germline gives CDR1 MGHRA, CDR2 YSYEKL. Trimming removed 0 bases at V and 1 base at J, with 7 bases between. This CDR3 region has 16 residues. The CDR3 DNA reads as TGCGCCAGCAGCCAAGAGGGGTTGTCTGGGGCCAACGTCCTGACTTTC. Protein sequence: CASSQEGLSGANVLTF.